One T cell receptor (beta chain) is described in this entry. Its specific antigen is unknown. Nothing much larger sits one base from this clone, and base qualities are not available. These data belong to a study of blood T cell repertoires in COVID-19 (dated by TCRdb to about 2020). Regarding the research as a whole: Samples covering the acute and convalescent phases of COVID-19 were provided by collaborators in the United States, Italy and Spain. A freely available public database, intended as a resource for researchers studying the immune response to SARS-CoV-2, is where the repertoires were released. The material from the prospective study consisted of cDNA or gDNA derived from T cells, B-cell-depleted T cells, or PBMCs. Where available, HLA class I and class II types were obtained from metadata supplied by the sample provider rather than from assay-based typing. The samples were drawn from the first 160 participants of the ongoing ImmuneRACE study and from more than 1,000 subjects provided by 6 global collaborators. The dataset comprised deeply sampled blood TCRbeta repertoires from subjects exposed to, actively infected with, or recovered from COVID-19. A de-identified subject ID, COVID-19 status, age in years and sex were almost always included in the sample metadata.

Whole blood was collected in K2EDTA tubes by collaborating institutions according to the institutions' own protocols. For TCRbeta analysis, collaborators shipped samples as frozen whole blood, isolated PBMCs, or DNA extracted from either of those sample types. Study-level results and caveats: The amount of clinical and demographic metadata varied by source and participant and was provided uncurated.

The immunoSEQ Assay, a bias-controlled multiplex PCR, was used to amplify TCRbeta CDR3 regions from genomic DNA. Per the source publication's procedure: Nucleated cell counts per sample were estimated from amplification of reference gene primers within the assay. To quantify the absolute abundance of each unique TCRbeta CDR3 rearrangement, sequence reads were collapsed and filtered. For each sample, productive Simpson clonality was calculated by taking the square root of Simpson's diversity index across productive rearrangements. TCRdb's version of the immuneACCESS table is confined to in-frame rearrangements and falls short of the full clone set. An unresolved V gene accounts for under half of the shortfall where checked; the remainder is of unknown origin. V, J and clone size are those of that table, while D and trimming were read from the DNA. Counted in this sample were about 53,000 clones; about 86% of them appeared once. Approximately 12% of the sample is held by the ten biggest clonotypes.

V loses 1 base at its end and J loses 7 bases; junction bases beyond the gene matches: 8. Via the germline V gene (reference sequence), CDR1 is SEHNR and CDR2 FQNEAQ. From its cysteine to its phenylalanine, the CDR3 spans 16 amino acids. CDR3 DNA only is kept here, 48 bases in frame from base 1. The sequencing sample was made of peripheral blood. The chain is encoded by TRBV7-9 joined to TRBJ1-4, with 8 bases matching TRBD1. The clonotype originates from a man in his 70s with active COVID-19. In nucleotides, the sequence is TGTGCCAGCAGCTTAGGGCATTTAGACAGGGGTGAAAAACTGTTTTTT. Its coded protein is CASSLGHLDRGEKLFF. The reference TRBV7-9 and TRBJ1-4 proteins fill in what lies around the CDR3, so the full variable domain reads DTGVSQNPRHKITKRGQNVTFRCDPISEHNRLYWYRQTLGQGPEFLTYFQNEAQLEKSRLLSDRFSAERPKGSFSTLEIQRTEQGDSAMYLCASSLGHLDRGEKLFFGSGTQLSVL.